The 10 T cell receptor beta chains listed next were all sequenced from one sample in a study of beta chain features in type 1 diabetes. Isolated RNA was reverse transcribed in full, so expressed TCRB transcripts were sequenced. Sequencing was performed with immunoSEQ multiplex PCR; in TCRdb, only in-frame clones are kept and a portion is missing. The table has fewer than 900,000 clones, 17% seen once. Sequenced: naive CD4+ T cells from blood. The receptor set was obtained from a woman between 18 and 29 years old in good health.

This clone was counted only a few times. The V gene is TRBV7-8, the J gene TRBJ2-1, with TRBD2 matching over 9 bases. This CDR3 spans 13 amino acids. Germline V gene data show CDR1 as SGHVS and CDR2 as FQNEAQ. J gave up 8 bases and V 1 base, and 0 bases lay outside the gene matches. Written as DNA, the CDR3 is TGTGCCAGCAGCTTAGGGACTAGCGATGAGCAGTTCTTC. Translated, it gives CASSLGTSDEQFF. The full variable domain, its missing parts supplied by reference TRBV7-8 and TRBJ2-1, is GAGVSQSPRYKVAKRGQDVALRCDPISGHVSLFWYQQALGQGPEFLTYFQNEAQLDKSGLPSDRFFAERPEGSVSTLKIQRTQQEDSAVYLCASSLGTSDEQFFGPGTRLTVL.

This clone has more than one count but fewer than ten. The V and J genes are TRBV7-3 and TRBJ2-1, with 9 bases aligning to TRBD1. J was trimmed by 6 bases and V by 3 bases; bases with no gene match: 6. CDR1 SGHTA and CDR2 FQGTGA come from the germline V gene. The CDR3 consists of 15 residues. The CDR3 region has the DNA TGTGCCAGCAGCTTGGTACAGGGGGCGCTCAATGAGCAGTTCTTC. Its protein is CASSLVQGALNEQFF.

This clone was detected a few times. The chain employs TRBV27 and TRBJ2-1, with 7 bases aligning to TRBD2. The CDR3 is 15 residues long. V was clipped by 2 bases and J by 4 bases; unmatched bases: 5. In germline, CDR1 is MNHEY, CDR2 SMNVEV (reference sequence). The CDR3 DNA reads TGTGCCAGCAGTTTACGGAGCGGGGAATACAATGAGCAGTTCTTC. Translated: CASSLRSGEYNEQFF.

The chain has TRBV19 and TRBJ2-1; TRBD2 is a possible D gene (5 bases). The CDR3 totals 13 residues. Trimming took 11 bases from V and 8 from J, leaving 19 bases between them. The germline CDR1 and CDR2 sequences are LNHDA and SQIVND (reference sequence). This chain's CDR3 is CACSGIPRDEQFF. The CDR3 coding sequence is TGTGCCTGCTCGGGGATCCCCCGCGATGAGCAGTTCTTC.

This clone was counted at least ten times. The V gene is TRBV6-6, the J gene TRBJ2-7; no reliable D call. V shed 7 bases and J shed 3 bases, with 16 bases lying between them. Germline V CDR1 and CDR2: MNHNY, SVGAGI (reference sequence). This CDR3 spans 14 amino acids. This CDR3 is CASTSLRGGYEQYF. DNA for the CDR3: TGTGCCAGCACCAGCTTGCGTGGCGGCTACGAGCAGTACTTC.

This clone was seen only a few times. The chain joins TRBV12-2 to TRBJ1-2. TRBV12-2 is a pseudogene segment. The CDR3 extends over 11 amino acids. The CDR3 DNA is TGTGCAAGTCGTGCGAACTATGGCTACACCTTC. Protein: CASRANYGYTF.

This clone came up a few times. CDR3 coding DNA: TGTGCCAGCAGTTTTGCAGGGGGCGGTGAAAAACTGTTTTTT. This gives the protein CASSFAGGGEKLFF. This chain uses TRBV28 with TRBJ1-4; 8 positions agree with TRBD1. The CDR3 runs 14 residues. The germline CDR1 and CDR2 sequences are MDHEN and SYDVKM. V lost 3 bases, J lost 7 bases, and 4 bases stayed unmatched.

The J gene is TRBJ1-2, the V gene TRBV14; TRBD1 aligns across 8 bases. V lost 1 base, J lost 8 bases, and 9 bases stayed unmatched. CDR3 length equals 15 residues. Germline V gene lookup returns CDR1 SGHDN and CDR2 FVKESK. The CDR3 loop reads CASSQATRGPRGYTF. CDR3 nucleotide sequence: TGTGCCAGCAGCCAAGCAACCAGGGGGCCCAGGGGCTACACCTTC. Filled out from reference TRBV14 and TRBJ1-2, the complete variable domain reads EAGVTQFPSHSVIEKGQTVTLRCDPISGHDNLYWYRRVMGKEIKFLLHFVKESKQDESGMPNNRFLAERTGGTYSTLKVQPAELEDSGVYFCASSQATRGPRGYTFGSGTRLTVV.

In this sample, this clone turned up a few times. The V and J genes are TRBV20-1 and TRBJ2-5, with D maybe TRBD2 (5 bases). Germline CDR1 DFQATT, CDR2 SNEGSKA (reference sequence). This CDR3 is 11 amino acids long. Trimming took 6 bases from V and 3 from J, leaving 8 bases between them. CDR3 loop: CSAPGKETQYF. DNA for the CDR3: TGCAGTGCGCCGGGGAAAGAGACCCAGTACTTC.

This clone was counted a few times. The chain recombines TRBV5-4 with TRBJ2-1; 8 bases map to TRBD2. The germline V gene encodes CDR1 SGHNT and CDR2 YYREEE (reference sequence). The CDR3 length is 18 residues. V shed 0 bases, J shed 6 bases, and the junction held 14 bases outside the gene matches. Here the CDR3 DNA reads TGTGCCAGCAGCTTGGGAGGATCTTTTGGCGGGAGGATCAATGAGCAGTTCTTC. Residues: CASSLGGSFGGRINEQFF.